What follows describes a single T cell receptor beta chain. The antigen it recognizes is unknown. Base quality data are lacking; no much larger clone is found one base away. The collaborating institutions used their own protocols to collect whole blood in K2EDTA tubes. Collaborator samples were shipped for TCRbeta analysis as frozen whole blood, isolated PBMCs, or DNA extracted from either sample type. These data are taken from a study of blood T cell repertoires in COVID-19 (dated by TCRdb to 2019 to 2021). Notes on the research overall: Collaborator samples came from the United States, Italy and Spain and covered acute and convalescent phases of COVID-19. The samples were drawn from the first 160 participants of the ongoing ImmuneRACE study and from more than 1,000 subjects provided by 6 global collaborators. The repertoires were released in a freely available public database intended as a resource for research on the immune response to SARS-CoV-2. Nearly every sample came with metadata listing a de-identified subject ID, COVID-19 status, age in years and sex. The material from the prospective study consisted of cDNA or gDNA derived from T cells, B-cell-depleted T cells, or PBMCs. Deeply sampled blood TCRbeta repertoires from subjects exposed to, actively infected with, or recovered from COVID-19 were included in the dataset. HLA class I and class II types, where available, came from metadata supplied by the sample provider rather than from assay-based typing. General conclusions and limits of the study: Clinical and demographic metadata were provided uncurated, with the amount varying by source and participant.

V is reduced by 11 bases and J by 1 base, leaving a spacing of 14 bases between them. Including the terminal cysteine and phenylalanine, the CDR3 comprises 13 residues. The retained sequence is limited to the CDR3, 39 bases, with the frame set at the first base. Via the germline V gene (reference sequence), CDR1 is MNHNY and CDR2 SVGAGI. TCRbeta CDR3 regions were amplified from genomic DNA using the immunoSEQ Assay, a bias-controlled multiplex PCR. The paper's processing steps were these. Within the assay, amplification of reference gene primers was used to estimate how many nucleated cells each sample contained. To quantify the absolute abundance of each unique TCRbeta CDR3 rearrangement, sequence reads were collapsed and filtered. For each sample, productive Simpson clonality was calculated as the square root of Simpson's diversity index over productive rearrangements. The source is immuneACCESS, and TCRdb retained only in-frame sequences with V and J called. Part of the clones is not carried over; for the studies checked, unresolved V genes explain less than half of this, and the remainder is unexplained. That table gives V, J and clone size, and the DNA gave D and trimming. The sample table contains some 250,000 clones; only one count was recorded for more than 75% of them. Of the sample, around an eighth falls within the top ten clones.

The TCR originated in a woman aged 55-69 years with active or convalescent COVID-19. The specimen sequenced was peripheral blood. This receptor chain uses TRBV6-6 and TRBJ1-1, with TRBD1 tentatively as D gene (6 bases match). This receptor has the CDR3 CASQPRGNTEAFF. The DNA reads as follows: TGTGCCTCACAGCCCAGGGGGAACACTGAAGCTTTCTTT.